The rows below give T cell receptor beta chains drawn from one sample of a study of OX40 agonist ivuxolimab in advanced cancers. Repertoires were generated with immunoSEQ multiplex PCR, while TCRdb's copy carries only in-frame clones and drops some. Of roughly 80,000 clones listed, about 89% are singletons. The starting material was CD4+ or CD8+ T cells sorted from blood, obtained in a trial of the OX40 agonist ivuxolimab. The receptor set was obtained from an adult with an advanced solid tumor such as melanoma, head and neck, liver or kidney cancer. Both conserved end residues are part of each CDR3. The D gene is left open where the match is weak. Not all rows give a size; the values are once, few, many and, for expanded clones, a class.

j_call,v_call,clone_size,d_call,cdr3_aa,cdr3_nt
TRBJ2-7,TRBV30,-,-,CAWSGRAPPYEQYF,TGTGCCTGGAGCGGCCGGGCCCCTCCCTACGAGCAGTACTTC
TRBJ2-3,TRBV2,-,-,CASRTDWGADTQYF,TGTGCCAGCAGGACGGACTGGGGGGCTGATACGCAGTATTTT
TRBJ2-1,TRBV18,once,TRBD2,CASSPGLAKNEQFF,TGTGCCAGCTCCCCGGGACTAGCAAAGAATGAGCAGTTCTTC
TRBJ2-3,TRBV11-3,once,TRBD1,CASNGQGRTDTQYF,TGTGCCAGCAACGGACAGGGACGGACAGATACGCAGTATTTT
TRBJ2-1,TRBV5-1,-,-,CASSATMGPGEQFF,TGCGCCAGCAGCGCCACTATGGGCCCGGGTGAGCAGTTCTTC
TRBJ1-1,TRBV29-1,few,-,CSVSTATEAFF,TGCAGCGTATCGACGGCCACTGAAGCTTTCTTT
TRBJ1-4,TRBV7-7,-,-,CASSLGGRENEKLFF,TGTGCCAGCAGCCTCGGGGGCAGGGAAAATGAAAAACTGTTTTTT
TRBJ1-4,TRBV5-6,-,-,CASSLGQGWAFNEKLFF,TGTGCCAGCAGCTTGGGGCAGGGCTGGGCCTTTAATGAAAAACTGTTTTTT
TRBJ2-1,TRBV19,-,TRBD1,CASSSTGQGDHEQFF,TGTGCCAGTAGTTCTACGGGACAGGGAGACCATGAGCAGTTCTTC
TRBJ1-1,TRBV11-3,-,-,CASSPGRGRNTEAFF,TGTGCCAGCAGCCCGGGGAGGGGTAGGAACACTGAAGCTTTCTTT
TRBJ1-2,TRBV9,once,-,CASSVDGQRNYGYTF,TGTGCCAGCAGCGTAGACGGACAGAGAAACTATGGCTACACCTTC
TRBJ1-1,TRBV2,-,-,CASSEAGPVASGVGAFF,TGTGCCAGCAGTGAAGCGGGACCTGTGGCGAGCGGGGTCGGAGCTTTCTTT
TRBJ1-6,TRBV6-5,-,-,CASSYSKALGSPLHF,TGTGCCAGCAGTTACTCGAAGGCCTTAGGCTCACCCCTCCACTTT
TRBJ1-1,TRBV27,-,TRBD1,CASSSAGGRAEAFF,TGTGCCAGCAGTTCGGCAGGGGGCAGGGCTGAAGCTTTCTTT
TRBJ1-2,TRBV6-1,-,-,CASNLEQGRYTF,TGTGCCAGCAACTTGGAACAGGGCCGCTACACCTTC
TRBJ2-1,TRBV10-1,-,TRBD2,CASSELLAGGLFF,TGCGCCAGCAGTGAGCTTCTAGCGGGAGGCCTGTTCTTC
TRBJ2-1,TRBV11-2,-,-,CASTLTELSYNEQFF,TGTGCCAGCACCTTGACCGAACTCTCCTACAATGAGCAGTTCTTC
TRBJ1-4,TRBV15,-,-,CATSRDRQANEKLFF,TGTGCCACCAGCAGAGATCGGCAAGCTAATGAAAAACTGTTTTTT
TRBJ2-7,TRBV7-2,-,TRBD2,CASSLDSGRAPYEQYF,TGTGCCAGCAGCTTAGATAGCGGGAGGGCCCCCTACGAGCAGTACTTC
TRBJ2-3,TRBV5-8,once,TRBD2,CASSSGTSTPPTQYF,TGTGCCAGCAGCTCCGGGACTAGCACCCCACCTACGCAGTATTTT
TRBJ2-3,TRBV9,-,TRBD2,CASSVASGASGSTDTQYF,TGTGCCAGCAGCGTAGCTAGCGGGGCTAGCGGTAGCACAGATACGCAGTATTTT
TRBJ1-1,TRBV18,-,-,CASSPRWRDSLENTEAFF,TGTGCCAGCTCACCACGGTGGCGCGACAGCTTAGAAAACACTGAAGCTTTCTTT
TRBJ2-7,TRBV9,-,TRBD2,CASSDGLAGVYEQYF,TGTGCCAGCAGCGATGGACTAGCGGGAGTCTACGAGCAGTACTTC
TRBJ1-1,TRBV20-1,-,-,CSASTGSGAFF,TGCAGTGCGTCTACAGGGTCGGGGGCTTTCTTT
TRBJ2-5,TRBV9,-,TRBD2,CASKAGAGQETQYF,TGTGCCAGCAAGGCGGGAGCCGGCCAAGAGACCCAGTACTTC
TRBJ1-1,TRBV18,-,-,CASSPGLQAFF,TGTGCCAGCTCACCAGGCTTGCAAGCTTTCTTT
TRBJ2-7,TRBV6-5,-,TRBD2,CATKAGTSSYEQYF,TGTGCCACAAAGGCCGGGACTAGCTCTTACGAGCAGTACTTC
TRBJ1-1,TRBV4-1,-,-,CASSQGITAMNTEAFF,TGCGCCAGCAGCCAAGGCATCACAGCTATGAACACTGAAGCTTTCTTT
TRBJ1-1,TRBV11-2,-,-,CASSLGGNTEAFF,TGTGCCAGCAGCTTGGGGGGGAACACTGAAGCTTTCTTT
TRBJ2-7,TRBV11-2,-,TRBD2,CASSLDPLDTGGYEQYF,TGTGCCAGCAGCTTAGACCCCCTGGACACGGGGGGCTACGAGCAGTACTTC
TRBJ1-4,TRBV5-6,-,TRBD1,CASSYTGGSNEKLFF,TGTGCCAGCAGCTATACAGGGGGTTCTAATGAAAAACTGTTTTTT
TRBJ1-1,TRBV19,once,TRBD1,CASRDAGGTGLKAFF,TGTGCCAGTAGGGACGCGGGCGGGACAGGCTTAAAAGCTTTCTTT
TRBJ1-4,TRBV18,once,-,CASSQGTTNEKLFF,TGTGCCAGCTCCCAGGGGACAACTAATGAAAAACTGTTTTTT
TRBJ2-5,TRBV27,-,-,CASSLSRETQYF,TGTGCCAGCAGTTTATCGAGGGAGACCCAGTACTTC
TRBJ2-5,TRBV7-9,once,-,CASILQETQYF,TGTGCCAGCATTCTCCAAGAGACCCAGTACTTC
TRBJ2-7,TRBV7-5,-,-,CVRSLGSDTASYEQYF,TGTGTCAGAAGCTTAGGATCTGATACGGCCTCCTACGAGCAGTACTTC
TRBJ2-7,TRBV29-1,-,-,CSVVGAGLIHEQYF,TGCAGCGTTGTTGGGGCAGGGTTGATCCACGAGCAGTACTTC
TRBJ2-1,TRBV5-1,-,TRBD1,CASSLGRGQGPDEQFF,TGCGCCAGCAGCTTGGGTCGAGGACAGGGTCCCGATGAGCAGTTCTTC
TRBJ2-2,TRBV19,-,TRBD1,CASGIAPGGFTGELFF,TGTGCCAGTGGGATCGCGCCAGGGGGCTTCACCGGGGAGCTGTTTTTT
TRBJ2-1,TRBV10-2,-,TRBD1,CASRNRGSYNEQFF,TGCGCCAGCAGAAACAGGGGGAGCTACAATGAGCAGTTCTTC
TRBJ1-5,TRBV7-6,-,-,CASTEGGNQPQHF,TGTGCCAGCACTGAAGGAGGGAATCAGCCCCAGCATTTT
TRBJ2-7,TRBV21-1,few,-,CASSKETSGSSYEQYF,TGTGCCAGCAGCAAAGAGACTAGCGGGAGCTCCTACGAGCAGTACTTC
TRBJ2-5,TRBV14,-,TRBD2,CASSQYLAGYQETQYF,TGTGCCAGCAGCCAATACCTAGCGGGCTACCAAGAGACCCAGTACTTC
TRBJ2-1,TRBV5-1,-,-,CASSLTSTGLIPNEQFF,TGCGCCAGCAGCTTAACCAGCACCGGGCTCATCCCCAATGAGCAGTTCTTC
TRBJ2-3,TRBV7-2,-,-,CASSFRTQSSDTQYF,TGTGCCAGCAGCTTCCGGACCCAAAGTTCAGATACGCAGTATTTT
TRBJ1-1,TRBV2,-,-,CASKRDKRQPEAFF,TGTGCCAGCAAACGAGACAAACGTCAGCCTGAAGCTTTCTTT
TRBJ1-1,TRBV6-5,-,-,CASSYGGALETEAFF,TGTGCCAGCAGTTACGGGGGGGCGCTCGAGACTGAAGCTTTCTTT
TRBJ2-6,TRBV6-5,-,-,CASSPKISGANVLTF,TGTGCCAGCAGCCCTAAAATCTCTGGGGCCAACGTCCTGACTTTC
TRBJ2-7,TRBV27,-,TRBD1,CASSLRDSHYEQYF,TGTGCCAGCAGTTTAAGGGACAGTCACTACGAGCAGTACTTC
TRBJ2-2,TRBV9,-,TRBD1,CASRGQGNVGELFF,TGTGCCAGCAGGGGACAGGGTAATGTCGGGGAGCTGTTTTTT
TRBJ2-3,TRBV25-1,-,TRBD2,CASSESGRGYTQYF,TGTGCCAGCAGTGAGAGCGGGAGGGGATATACGCAGTATTTT
TRBJ1-2,TRBV6-5,-,-,CASSYGRQQHGYTF,TGTGCCAGCAGTTACGGGAGACAGCAACATGGCTACACCTTC
TRBJ2-1,TRBV7-8,-,-,CASSFPRDPTYNEQFF,TGTGCCAGCAGCTTCCCCCGGGACCCAACCTACAATGAGCAGTTCTTC
TRBJ2-5,TRBV21-1,-,-,CASSKALGTGTLIQETQYF,TGTGCCAGCAGCAAAGCTCTCGGGACAGGGACCCTAATACAAGAGACCCAGTACTTC
TRBJ2-2,TRBV29-1,-,-,CSAVILTSGSSSKNTGELFF,TGCAGCGCGGTGATCCTAACTTCGGGCTCTAGCAGCAAGAACACCGGGGAGCTGTTTTTT
TRBJ1-1,TRBV25-1,-,TRBD1,CASSDLTGITEAFF,TGTGCCAGCAGTGACCTGACAGGGATCACTGAAGCTTTCTTT
TRBJ1-1,TRBV7-9,-,TRBD1,CASSYSGAGGTEAFF,TGTGCCAGCAGCTACAGTGGGGCAGGGGGCACTGAAGCTTTCTTT